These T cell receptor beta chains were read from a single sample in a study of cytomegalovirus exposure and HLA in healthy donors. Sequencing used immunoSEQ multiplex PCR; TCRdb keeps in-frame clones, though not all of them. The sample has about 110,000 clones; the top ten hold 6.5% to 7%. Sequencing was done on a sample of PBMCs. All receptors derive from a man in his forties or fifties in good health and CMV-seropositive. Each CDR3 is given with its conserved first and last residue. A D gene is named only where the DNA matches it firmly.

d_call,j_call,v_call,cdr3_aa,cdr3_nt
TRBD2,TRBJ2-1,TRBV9,CASSATLPQLAGGVNEQFF,TGTGCCAGCAGCGCCACTCTTCCCCAACTAGCGGGAGGGGTCAATGAGCAGTTCTTC
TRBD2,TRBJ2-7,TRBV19,CASTVTSGMRHEQYF,TGTGCCAGTACAGTGACTAGCGGGATGCGCCACGAGCAGTACTTC
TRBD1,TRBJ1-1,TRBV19,CASSVHRGPDTEAFF,TGTGCCAGTAGTGTGCACAGGGGGCCGGACACTGAAGCTTTCTTT
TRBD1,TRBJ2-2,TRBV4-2,CASSQVQGPGGELFF,TGTGCCAGCAGCCAGGTACAGGGGCCAGGGGGGGAGCTGTTTTTT
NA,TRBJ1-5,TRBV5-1,CASSWRVGQPQHF,TGCGCCAGCAGCTGGAGGGTCGGGCAGCCCCAGCATTTT
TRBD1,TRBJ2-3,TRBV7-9,CASSQTGNVFTDTQYF,TGTGCCAGCAGTCAGACAGGGAATGTCTTCACAGATACGCAGTATTTT
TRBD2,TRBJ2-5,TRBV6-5,CASSPKPGGFGEQYF,TGTGCCAGCAGCCCTAAGCCGGGGGGGTTTGGAGAGCAGTACTTC
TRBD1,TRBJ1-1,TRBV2,CASRELPGQSFF,TGTGCCAGCAGGGAACTTCCGGGACAGTCCTTCTTT
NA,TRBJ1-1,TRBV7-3,CASSLGGGPDTEAFF,TGTGCCAGCAGCTTAGGCGGGGGGCCGGACACTGAAGCTTTCTTT
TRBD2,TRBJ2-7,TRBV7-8,CASSLGVRLAGPRLGEQYF,TGTGCCAGCAGCTTAGGAGTCCGACTAGCGGGCCCCCGGCTAGGGGAGCAGTACTTC
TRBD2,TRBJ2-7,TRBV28,CASRAGGLREQYF,TGTGCCAGCCGGGCGGGAGGGTTGAGAGAGCAGTACTTC
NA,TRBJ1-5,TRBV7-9,CASSLDGNQPQHF,TGTGCCAGCAGCTTAGACGGGAATCAGCCCCAGCATTTT
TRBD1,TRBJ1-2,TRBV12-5,CASGFRQGAVDYGYTF,TGTGCTAGTGGTTTCCGTCAGGGGGCGGTGGACTATGGCTACACCTTC
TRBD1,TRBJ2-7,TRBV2,CAMVGTETYEQYF,TGTGCCATGGTGGGGACAGAGACCTACGAGCAGTACTTC
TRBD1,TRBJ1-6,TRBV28,CASSLSRGHSPLHF,TGTGCCAGCAGTTTAAGCAGGGGGCATTCACCCCTCCACTTT
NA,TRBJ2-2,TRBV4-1,CASSQERVPGELFF,TGCGCCAGCAGCCAAGAGAGGGTTCCCGGGGAGCTGTTTTTT
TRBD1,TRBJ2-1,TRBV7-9,CASSPGTGKGANEQFF,TGTGCCAGCAGCCCCGGGACAGGGAAGGGGGCCAATGAGCAGTTCTTC
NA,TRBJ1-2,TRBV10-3,CAISEQGPPGYTF,TGTGCCATCAGTGAACAGGGTCCGCCGGGCTACACCTTC
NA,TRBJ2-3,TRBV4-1,CASSQSQGVSTDTQYF,TGCGCCAGCAGCCAATCGCAGGGTGTAAGCACAGATACGCAGTATTTT
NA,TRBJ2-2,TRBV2,CASVQGIGELFF,TGTGCCAGCGTTCAGGGGATCGGGGAGCTGTTTTTT
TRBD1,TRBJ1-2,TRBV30,CAWSVRVIGGSNPQGAGYTF,TGTGCCTGGAGTGTACGGGTTATAGGGGGCAGTAACCCCCAGGGGGCTGGCTACACCTTC
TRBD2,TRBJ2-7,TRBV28,CASSSPQQSGTTTYEQYF,TGTGCCAGCAGTTCCCCGCAACAGAGCGGGACTACCACCTACGAGCAGTACTTC
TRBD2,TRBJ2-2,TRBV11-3,CASSLGQRESGGELFF,TGTGCCAGCAGCTTAGGGCAGCGGGAGAGCGGCGGGGAGCTGTTTTTT
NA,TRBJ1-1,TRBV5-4,CASSSPGYTEAFF,TGTGCCAGCAGCTCCCCGGGATACACTGAAGCTTTCTTT
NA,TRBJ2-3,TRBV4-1,CASSQDPYTTDTQYF,TGCGCCAGCAGCCAAGATCCATATACTACAGATACGCAGTATTTT
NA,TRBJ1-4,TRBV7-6,CASSLEGRGDEKLFF,TGTGCCAGCAGCTTAGAAGGCAGGGGAGATGAAAAACTGTTTTTT
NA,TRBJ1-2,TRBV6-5,CASSYSQGRGNYGYTF,TGTGCCAGCAGTTACTCCCAGGGAAGAGGAAACTATGGCTACACCTTC
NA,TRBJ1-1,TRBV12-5,CASGLGNTEAFF,TGTGCTAGTGGTTTGGGTAACACCGAAGCTTTCTTT
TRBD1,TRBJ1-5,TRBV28,CASSLRPGTGGQNNQPQHF,TGTGCCAGCAGTTTAAGACCCGGGACAGGGGGTCAGAACAATCAGCCCCAGCATTTT